This T cell receptor beta chain was obtained from a study of cytomegalovirus exposure and HLA in healthy donors. Overall study results and limits: A later analysis appeared to link common viral pathogens to several of the most significant clusters.

The PCR employed 60 Vbeta primers together with 13 Jbeta primers. Some clones are missing from TCRdb's copy, which holds only in-frame ones; the method was immunoSEQ multiplex PCR. The sample holds 140,000 or so clones, approximately 81% seen once. Concerning this clone itself: The antigen is undetermined.

The sample consisted of PBMCs. The receptor's source is a woman aged 40 to 50 in good health and CMV-seropositive.

The CDR3 DNA follows: TGCGCCAGCAGCCAAGATCGGGGACAAAGAAATGAAAAACTGTTTTTT. It codes for CASSQDRGQRNEKLFF. The gene calls are TRBV4-3 and TRBJ1-4, with D perhaps TRBD1 (6 bases). Germline values: CDR1 LGHNA, CDR2 YSLEER. Trimming removed 0 bases from V and 5 bases from J, with 13 bases in between. The CDR3 is made up of 16 amino acids.